Sequencing of this T cell receptor beta chain was carried out in a study of cytomegalovirus exposure and HLA in healthy donors. Across the whole study: Out of about 180 million T cells, an earlier analysis found 117 million unique TCR beta sequences in total. Study conclusions and caveats: The study had only CMV serostatus as immune exposure information. What TCR beta sequences reportedly achieved was accurate prediction of HLA-A and HLA-B alleles in most subjects.

This CDR3 has 17 residues. Germline CDR1 and CDR2: MGHRA and YSYEKL. V was pared by 2 bases and J by 6 bases, with 9 bases of the junction left unmatched. The PCR made use of 60 Vbeta and 13 Jbeta primers. Data came from immunoSEQ multiplex PCR; TCRdb stores just in-frame clones and leaves some out. The sample has more than 100,000 clones, around 74% seen once. This clone came up a few times. The antigen is not known. The material sequenced was PBMCs. The chain recombines TRBV4-1 with TRBJ1-5, with 11 bases identical to TRBD1. The receptor was derived from a woman aged 50 to 60 in good health and CMV-seropositive. The CDR3 region has the DNA TGCGCCAGCAGCCAAATAACAGCCGGGACAGGGGGTCAGCCCCAGCATTTT. Residues: CASSQITAGTGGQPQHF.